This entry lists 22 T cell receptor beta chains sequenced from one sample in a study of blood T cell repertoires in COVID-19. Libraries were prepared by immunoSEQ multiplex PCR; TCRdb keeps only in-frame clonotypes and omits some of them. The top ten clones hold 3% of a sample with around 100,000 clones, roughly 86% of them seen once. Source material: peripheral blood. The receptors were gathered from a man aged 50 or older with active or convalescent COVID-19.

J is TRBJ1-6 and V is TRBV19; no definite D call. The CDR3 has 15 residues. Trimming left V 8 bases short and J 10 bases short, with 21 bases between. Germline assignment: CDR1 LNHDA and CDR2 SQIVND (reference sequence). CDR3: CASQAGRENGSPLHF. The DNA of the CDR3 is TGTGCCAGTCAGGCGGGGAGGGAAAATGGATCACCCCTCCACTTT. Supplemented by reference TRBV19 and TRBJ1-6, the full variable domain reads DGGITQSPKYLFRKEGQNVTLSCEQNLNHDAMYWYRQDPGQGLRLIYYSQIVNDFQKGDIAEGYSVSREKKESFPLTVTSAQKNPTAFYLCASQAGRENGSPLHFGNGTRLTVT.

V gene TRBV7-8 combines with J gene TRBJ1-5; D is uncertain. The V end lost 1 base, the J end lost 6 bases, and 13 bases lay between the germline ends. Germline-derived CDR1 and CDR2 are SGHVS and FQNEAQ. This CDR3 is 15 amino acids long. CDR3 loop: CASSLEPQFGQPQHF. The CDR3 bases are TGTGCCAGCAGCTTAGAACCACAGTTCGGTCAGCCCCAGCATTTT.

This sequence joins TRBV6-2 or TRBV6-3 and TRBJ2-2, with TRBD2 matching over 12 bases. V was clipped by 6 bases and J by 1 base; unmatched bases: 3. This CDR3 has 16 amino acids. Germline V gene data show CDR1 as MNHEY and CDR2 as SVGEGT. CDR3 DNA sequence: TGTGCCAGCAGCCGGACTAGCGGGAAGAACACCGGGGAGCTGTTTTTT. Amino acid sequence: CASSRTSGKNTGELFF.

V is TRBV3-1 (or the pseudogene TRBV3-2) and J is TRBJ1-3; D unresolved. The V end lost 0 bases, the J end lost 0 bases, and 9 bases lay between the germline ends. Germline V gene sequence: CDR1 LGHDT, CDR2 YNNKEL (reference sequence). The CDR3 contains 16 residues. CDR3 residues: CASSQEPGLSGNTIYF. The CDR3 nucleotides are TGTGCCAGCAGCCAAGAACCGGGTCTCTCTGGAAACACCATATATTTT.

This clone was seen once. CDR3 loop: CASSPGQVWDGYTF. Written as DNA, the CDR3 is TGCGCCAGCAGCCCCGGACAGGTCTGGGATGGCTACACCTTC. This chain connects TRBV5-1 to TRBJ1-2; 7 bases line up with TRBD1. From germline, CDR1 is SGHRS and CDR2 YFSETQ. J gave up 6 bases and V 4 bases, and 9 bases lay outside the gene matches. This CDR3 spans 14 amino acids.

J is TRBJ2-5 and V is TRBV7-8, with a weak D call TRBD1 (6 bases). Germline CDR1 reads SGHVS; CDR2 reads FQNEAQ. The ends were cut back, 1 base at V and 4 bases at J, with 13 bases in the middle. The CDR3 runs 15 residues. The CDR3 region has the DNA TGTGCCAGCAGCTTAGTCGTCAGGGGCGCAGAGACCCAGTACTTC. Translated: CASSLVVRGAETQYF.

This clone has a handful of counts. V usage is TRBV5-1 and J usage is TRBJ1-1; TRBD1 aligns across 8 bases. CDR1 and CDR2 from the germline V gene are SGHRS and YFSETQ. V was clipped by 1 base and J by 4 bases; unmatched bases: 3. The CDR3 has 14 amino acids. The CDR3 nucleotides are TGCGCCAGCAGCTTGCAAGACAGGGGCACTGAAGCTTTCTTT. It is translated as CASSLQDRGTEAFF.

By share, this clone counts as medium-sized (0.01 to 0.1%). The chain is built from TRBV5-1 and TRBJ2-7; D unclear. Trimming removed 3 bases at V and 2 bases at J, with 12 bases between. The CDR3 consists of 14 residues. Germline CDR1 is SGHRS and CDR2 is YFSETQ. CDR3 nucleotides: TGCGCCAGCAGCTCCCAGACGGAGACCTACGAGCAGTACTTC. It is translated as CASSSQTETYEQYF.

The chain has TRBV11-3 and TRBJ2-1, with TRBD2 matching over 8 bases. CDR3 length: 15 amino acids. Germline V gene lookup returns CDR1 SGHNT and CDR2 YENEEA. Trimming at V came to 0 bases and at J to 3 bases, leaving 1 base not matched to a gene. The CDR3 coding sequence is TGTGCCAGCAGCTTAGAACGGGGGGGCTACAATGAGCAGTTCTTC. Encoded protein: CASSLERGGYNEQFF.

The rearrangement joins TRBV18 to TRBJ1-3; the match to TRBD1 covers 9 bases. The V gene's germline CDR1 is KGHSH and CDR2 LQKENI. V was clipped by 6 bases and J by 2 bases; unmatched bases: 2. This CDR3 has 14 amino acids. CDR3 in amino acids: CASSGDRAGNTIYF. The CDR3 bases are TGTGCCAGCTCGGGGGACAGGGCTGGAAACACCATATATTTT.

CDR3 bases: TGTGCCAGCAGCTGGGGGGACAGGGGCTACGAGCAGTACTTC. The encoded protein is CASSWGDRGYEQYF. This sequence joins TRBV11-2 and TRBJ2-7; 10 bases match TRBD1. Germline CDR1 SGHAT, CDR2 FQNNGV. This CDR3 spans 14 amino acids. The junction had 3 bases not matched to a gene; V was cut back by 4 bases and J by 3 bases.

The chain couples TRBV28 to TRBJ1-5; D not certain. The CDR3 sequence is 16 residues long. In germline, CDR1 is MDHEN, CDR2 SYDVKM. The V end lost 2 bases, the J end lost 7 bases, and 18 bases lay between the germline ends. CDR3 DNA sequence: TGTGCCAGCAGTTTAGGGTCAGGCGTCTTCGAACAGCCCCAGCATTTT. It translates to CASSLGSGVFEQPQHF.

This chain uses TRBV19 with TRBJ1-3; D is uncertain. V was pared by 3 bases and J by 0 bases, with 9 bases between. This CDR3 contains 15 residues. Germline CDR1 reads LNHDA; CDR2 reads SQIVND (reference sequence). The CDR3 loop reads CASSISLGSGNTIYF. The DNA of the CDR3 is TGTGCCAGTAGTATTAGCTTAGGCTCTGGAAACACCATATATTTT.

The chain links TRBV3-1 (or the pseudogene TRBV3-2) to TRBJ2-1; TRBD1 aligns across 9 bases. The V segment lost 1 base and the J segment 7 bases; nucleotides outside the gene matches: 8. In germline, CDR1 is LGHDT, CDR2 YNNKEL (reference sequence). This CDR3 is built from 16 residues. The CDR3 is CASSQGQGGLRNEQFF. The CDR3, as DNA: TGTGCCAGCAGCCAAGGACAGGGGGGATTGCGGAATGAGCAGTTCTTC.

CDR3 in amino acids: CASTRQGINQPQHF. The CDR3 DNA sequence: TGTGCCAGCACCCGACAGGGGATTAATCAGCCCCAGCATTTT. The V call is TRBV6-5, the J call TRBJ1-5; 8 bases are shared with TRBD1. Germline V CDR1 and CDR2: MNHEY, SVGAGI. The V segment lost 7 bases and the J segment 4 bases; nucleotides outside the gene matches: 6. The CDR3 has 14 residues.

The chain is built from TRBV6-4 and TRBJ1-2; TRBD1 aligns across 7 bases. V was pared by 0 bases and J by 8 bases, with 6 bases of the junction left unmatched. The CDR3 is 14 residues long. Germline CDR1 reads MRHNA; CDR2 reads SNTAGT. As DNA, the CDR3 is TGTGCCAGCAGTGACTCCGCGAGGGGGCGAGGCTACACCTTC. Encoded protein: CASSDSARGRGYTF.

V is TRBV6-2 or TRBV6-3 and J is TRBJ2-2; 11 bases align to TRBD2. J lost 7 bases, V lost 1 base, and 5 bases had no gene match. The CDR3 contains 16 residues. Germline V lookup: CDR1 MNHEY, CDR2 SVGEGT. The CDR3 DNA reads as TGTGCCAGCAGTTACTTGGGGACTAGCGGCTTCGGGGAGCTGTTTTTT. This gives the protein CASSYLGTSGFGELFF.

Only one count was recorded for this clone. The chain uses TRBV4-2 and TRBJ1-4, with 8 bases aligning to TRBD1. CDR1 is LGHNA, CDR2 YNFKEQ, per germline. With 4 bases clipped from V and 1 base from J, the junction kept 5 bases outside the gene matches. This CDR3 is built from 16 residues. DNA of the CDR3: TGTGCCAGCAGCCGAACCGGACAGGGAACTAATGAAAAACTGTTTTTT. This translates into CASSRTGQGTNEKLFF.

This chain links TRBV4-1 with TRBJ1-5; tentative D call: TRBD1 (6 bases). The germline CDR1 and CDR2 sequences are MGHRA and YSYEKL. The CDR3 extends over 15 amino acids. The V and J ends lost 0 bases and 9 bases respectively, with 15 bases between them. CDR3 nucleotide sequence: TGCGCCAGCAGCCAAGAAGAGACAGGTCCTCGGCCCCAGCATTTT. Translated, it gives CASSQEETGPRPQHF.

The chain combines TRBV28 with TRBJ2-7, with 9 nucleotides matching TRBD1. J was trimmed by 8 bases and V by 6 bases; bases with no gene match: 14. Germline values: CDR1 MDHEN, CDR2 SYDVKM. This CDR3 comprises 15 residues. The DNA of the CDR3 is TGTGCCAGCAGCAGCCGGGACAGGGCTCCCCGCCAGCAGTACGTC. Protein: CASSSRDRAPRQQYV.

In its sample, this clone was seen once. This chain connects TRBV4-2 to TRBJ1-1; 7 bases are a match to TRBD1. The CDR3 loop spans 17 amino acids. Trimming removed 0 bases from V and 0 bases from J; junction bases left unmatched: 7. Germline CDR1 LGHNA, CDR2 YNFKEQ. The DNA of the CDR3 is TGTGCCAGCAGCCAAGATCGGGACAGTTACATGAACACTGAAGCTTTCTTT. Residues: CASSQDRDSYMNTEAFF.

The chain links TRBV19 to TRBJ1-2; 8 bases match TRBD1. This CDR3 is built from 13 residues. With 11 bases clipped from V and 2 bases from J, the junction kept 7 bases outside the gene matches. CDR1 is LNHDA and CDR2 is SQIVND in the germline V gene (reference sequence). CDR3 coding DNA: TGTGCCGCCACGACAGGGGTAAACTATGGCTACACCTTC. This gives the protein CAATTGVNYGYTF.